This TCR beta chain was sequenced in a study of blood T cell repertoires in COVID-19. Study-level background: COVID-19 samples from acute and convalescent phases originated in the United States, Italy and Spain. T cells, B-cell-depleted T cells, or PBMCs provided the cDNA or gDNA that served as material.

V lost 1 base to trimming and J lost 3 bases; unmatched junction nucleotides: 12. CDR1 is SGHRS and CDR2 is YFSETQ in the germline V gene. The CDR3 loop spans 17 amino acids. Original processing notes: The authors estimated nucleated cell counts from reference gene primer amplification. Some clones are missing from TCRdb's copy, which holds only in-frame ones; the method was immunoSEQ multiplex PCR. That table furnishes V, J and clone size, whereas the DNA furnished D and trimming. The sample records about 160,000 clones, approximately 90% being singletons. This clone was seen a handful of times. The genes are TRBV5-1 and TRBJ2-7, with TRBD1 identical over 8 bases. The clonotype was recovered from a young man with acute or convalescent COVID-19. What was sequenced was peripheral blood. The CDR3 DNA follows: TGCGCCAGCAGCTTGAGAAATAGTGGTACAGGGGGCTACGAGCAGTACTTC. Protein product: CASSLRNSGTGGYEQYF.